This record covers a single T cell receptor (beta chain). Looked up from germline, CDR1 is LNHDA and CDR2 is SQIVND (reference sequence). The trim removed 9 bases at V and 1 base at J, leaving 7 bases unmatched. The CDR3 has 14 residues. This table comes from immunoSEQ multiplex PCR, and its TCRdb copy is limited to in-frame clones, with some not included. The top ten hold 5.5% to 7% of the sample, which has 140,000 to 150,000 clones, roughly 78% seen once. The sample belongs to a study of blood T cell repertoires in COVID-19. Whole-study context: Donors in the United States, Italy and Spain gave samples during acute or convalescent COVID-19.

The receptor comes from a woman aged 50 to 60 who had recovered from COVID-19. Sequenced: PBMCs or T cells enriched from blood (not recorded which). This chain links TRBV19 with TRBJ1-1; 8 nucleotides line up with TRBD1. CDR3 loop: CASRTGPGNTEAFF. In nucleotides, the CDR3 is TGTGCCAGCAGGACAGGGCCAGGGAACACTGAAGCTTTCTTT.